This entry concerns a single T cell receptor (beta chain). This specimen belongs to a study of shared clonotypes between healthy human individuals. CDR3 size: 16 residues. Per the germline V gene, CDR1 is SGHVS and CDR2 is FNYEAQ. After removal of 7 bases from V and 9 bases from J, the junction contained 10 bases not matched to a gene. Sequencing was at deep level. In replicate PCRs of sorted subsets, about 200 ng DNA, approximately 30,000 T cell genomes, was used. Original analysis: ImmunoSEQ supplied junction-only sequences lacking quality scores, so filtering was different. Data came from immunoSEQ multiplex PCR; TCRdb stores just in-frame clones and leaves some out. Clone size and V and J calls were adopted from that table, with D and trimming inferred from the DNA. Of under 1 million clones detected, around 92% appear once; the ten largest clones hold 24%. It was CD45RO-negative cells, positively selected for CCR7, that made up naive CD8 cells, with terminally differentiated effector memory CD45RA+ cells excluded.

The genes are TRBV7-6 and TRBJ2-1, with 15 bases fitting TRBD2. Material for sequencing was naive CD8+ T cells sorted from blood. The source of this sequence is a man younger than 40 in good health. The CDR3 DNA reads as TGTGCCAGCATGAGGACTAGCGGGAGGGATTCGGCTGAGCAGTTCTTC. Translation gives CASMRTSGRDSAEQFF.